This TCR beta chain appears in the sequencing data of a study of blood T cell repertoires in COVID-19. About the research overall: Whether acute or convalescent, the COVID-19 samples came from the United States, Italy and Spain.

Germline V lookup: CDR1 LGHDT, CDR2 YNNKEL (reference sequence). CDR3 length: 16 residues. V was pared by 3 bases and J by 4 bases, with 18 bases between. The repertoire was sequenced with immunoSEQ multiplex PCR; TCRdb's copy has only in-frame clones and lacks some. Of fewer than 450,000 clones listed, roughly 89% are singletons. Sequencing was done on a sample of peripheral blood. This sequence joins TRBV3-1 (or the pseudogene TRBV3-2) and TRBJ2-5; D not resolved. This TCR was recovered from a woman between 18 and 29 years old who had recovered from COVID-19. The CDR3 sequence: CASSHPWALTGETQYF. Here the CDR3 DNA reads TGTGCCAGCAGCCATCCCTGGGCCCTCACCGGAGAGACCCAGTACTTC.